The present entry profiles one TCR beta chain with its context. Which antigen it targets is not known. The sample holds no much larger clone one base away, and base qualities are not on file. TCR libraries were built from 400 ng RNA with the Immunoverse kit, using molecular barcoded adaptors covering alpha/delta and beta/gamma chains. The same RNA used for transcriptome sequencing was used for TCR library preparation. Sequencing of TCR libraries was carried out on an Illumina HiSeq 4000 with 2 x 150 cycles. The paper's processing steps were these. Using MiXCR, which included quality filtering and error correction, TCR reads were aligned to human V, D, J and C references and then assembled into CDR3 clonotypes. The tcR package in R was used to analyze clonotype counts and gene usage diversity. For inspection of raw mapping reads, RNA-seq reads were mapped by STAR aligner version 2.5.3a onto GRCh37 of the human genome. IR-seq fastq files were randomly downsampled with Seqtk 1.3 to test the effect of sequencing depth on detected clonotypes. TCRdb ran its own pipeline on the public reads, namely fastp trimming at Q25 and MiXCR clone calling, and kept in-frame beta chains. A single entry per CDR3 protein holds the most common genes and DNA from its merged rows. TCRdb, rather than the study authors, made the V and J calls. This sample gives 120,000 or so distinct CDR3 sequences in total; roughly 13% of them show up just once. In total, the top ten clones hold roughly 11% of the sample.

CDR1 and CDR2, looked up from the germline V gene (reference sequence), are MNHNY and SVGAGI. Trimming takes 0 bases from V and 6 bases from J, and the germline ends sit 8 bases apart. From cysteine to phenylalanine, the CDR3 is 14 amino acids long. Of the read, only the CDR3 DNA is kept; its 42 bases are in frame from base 1. This sample stems from a study of read filtering for tumor transcriptome and immune sequencing (dated by TCRdb to 2018 to 2020). About the investigation overall: Of the patients in the cohort, approximately 16 were male and 14 to 15 were female, and their mean age was roughly 68 years, with a range of about 47 to 80. TCR repertoires obtained by targeted immune repertoire sequencing and by bulk whole-transcriptome sequencing performed on the same bone marrow samples were compared. Per sample, about 3.5 to 10.27 million TCR-region mapped reads were obtained with IR-seq, compared with only about 80 to 1273 with RNA-seq. Whole-transcriptome libraries were prepared with the TruSeq RNA Access Library Prep Kit after DNase treatment. As a main aim, a read-filtering strategy for immune repertoire data was addressed, with the specific question being whether clonotypes supported by a single read should be removed. By revised international staging, about 8 patients were R-ISS I, roughly 17 were R-ISS II and about 7 were R-ISS III. Paper-wide results and their limitations: The sorted CD138-negative fraction was a mixed bone marrow immune population, not purified T cells. Removing single-read clonotypes increased the correlation between IR-seq and RNA-seq shared clonotype proportions. Single-read clonotypes made up around 82% of clonotypes but about 3.2% of total reads in IR-seq, and over 60% of clonotypes and roughly 45% of reads in RNA-seq. Compared with RNA-seq, IR-seq captured clonotypes at much higher depth and more reliably, and a smaller IR-seq throughput was enough to identify most shared clonotypes.

Every patient had bone marrow sampled at the time of active disease. Ficoll-Hypaque density gradient centrifugation was used to isolate bone marrow mononuclear cells. Myeloma plasma cells were removed and CD138-negative cells were obtained by negative selection following labeling with CD138 magnetic microbeads on a MACS separator. Flow cytometry on an Attune NxT with CD138 antibodies was used to check the purity of the isolated cells. Total RNA was extracted using TRIzol reagent and was quantified on a NanoDrop spectrophotometer. Paired RNA-seq and IR-seq were performed on the CD138-negative bone marrow sample of each patient.

This clonotype originated in a donor aged 40 or older with multiple myeloma. Sequencing was done on a sample of a population of CD138-negative cells sorted from bone marrow. In the paper's terms, the cell subset or site label means: bone marrow mononuclear cells depleted of CD138+ plasma/myeloma cells by negative magnetic selection. The chain is assembled from TRBV6-6 and TRBJ2-2; the D gene cannot be named for sure. The DNA sequence is TGTGCCAGCAGTTACTCGAGTGTGTCCGGGGAGCTGTTTTTT. This yields the protein CASSYSSVSGELFF.